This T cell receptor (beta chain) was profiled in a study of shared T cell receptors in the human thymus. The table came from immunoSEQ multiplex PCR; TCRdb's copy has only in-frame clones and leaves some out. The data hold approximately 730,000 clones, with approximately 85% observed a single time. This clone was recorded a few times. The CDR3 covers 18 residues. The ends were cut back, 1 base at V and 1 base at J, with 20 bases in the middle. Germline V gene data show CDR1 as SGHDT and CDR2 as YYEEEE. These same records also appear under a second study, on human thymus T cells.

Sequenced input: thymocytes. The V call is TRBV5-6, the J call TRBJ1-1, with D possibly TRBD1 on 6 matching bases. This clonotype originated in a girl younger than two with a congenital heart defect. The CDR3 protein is CASSLSMLRQAKNTEAFF. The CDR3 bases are TGTGCCAGCAGCTTGAGTATGCTGAGACAGGCGAAGAACACTGAAGCTTTCTTT.